Each of the 32 T cell receptor beta chains below was sequenced from the same sample in a study of blood T cell repertoires in COVID-19. Sequencing used immunoSEQ multiplex PCR; TCRdb keeps in-frame clones, though not all of them. The table has around 100,000 clones, over 70% seen once. What was sequenced was peripheral blood. These receptors all come from a woman between 65 and 79 years old with acute or convalescent COVID-19.

The chain carries TRBV24-1 and TRBJ2-1, with D possibly TRBD1 on 5 matching bases. Germline values: CDR1 KGHDR, CDR2 SFDVKD. This CDR3 is 14 amino acids long. Trimming left V 5 bases short and J 4 bases short, with 11 bases between. The CDR3 nucleotides are TGTGCCACCAGTGGGGGCGGAAAATACAATGAGCAGTTCTTC. Translating gives CATSGGGKYNEQFF.

This chain joins TRBV3-1 (or the pseudogene TRBV3-2) and TRBJ2-7; D unclear. The germline V gene encodes CDR1 LGHDT and CDR2 YNNKEL (reference sequence). Trimming pared 3 bases from V and 2 bases from J, leaving 17 bases between. CDR3 length equals 16 residues. CDR3 in amino acids: CASSHPPGPRTYEQYF. The CDR3 DNA sequence: TGTGCCAGCAGCCACCCCCCGGGTCCCCGTACCTACGAGCAGTACTTC.

Note on this clone: The identical CDR3 is also encoded by other nucleotide sequences in the sample. V usage is TRBV7-8 and J usage is TRBJ2-3, with TRBD2 matching over 11 bases. Germline V gene lookup returns CDR1 SGHVS and CDR2 FQNEAQ. The CDR3 loop spans 17 amino acids. After removal of 1 base from V and 2 bases from J, the junction contained 5 bases not matched to a gene. Here the CDR3 DNA reads TGTGCCAGCAGCTTAGGTCTAGCGGGGGGCCTCACAGATACGCAGTATTTT. Its protein product is CASSLGLAGGLTDTQYF.

This sequence joins TRBV5-1 and TRBJ2-1; D may be TRBD2 (6 bases). The germline gives CDR1 SGHRS, CDR2 YFSETQ. The CDR3 is 14 amino acids. The V end lost 0 bases, the J end lost 9 bases, and 13 bases lay between the germline ends. The CDR3 DNA is TGCGCCAGCAGCTTGGTGGAGGGATCGAGTGAGCAGTTCTTC. Translated, it gives CASSLVEGSSEQFF.

The chain uses TRBV3-1 (or the pseudogene TRBV3-2) and TRBJ1-5; weak D call: TRBD1 (6 bases). Germline V CDR1 and CDR2: LGHDT, YNNKEL (reference sequence). CDR3 length: 14 amino acids. Trimming removed 1 base from V and 10 bases from J, with 14 bases in between. CDR3 protein: CASSQVGANGPQHF. CDR3 nucleotide sequence: TGTGCCAGCAGCCAAGTGGGGGCTAATGGCCCCCAGCATTTT.

The chain couples TRBV7-7 to TRBJ1-5, with TRBD1 as a possible D gene (5 bases). CDR1 and CDR2 (germline): SSHAT, FNYEAQ (reference sequence). The V end lost 2 bases, the J end lost 5 bases, and 28 bases lay between the germline ends. CDR3 length: 20 residues. In DNA, the CDR3 is TGTGCCAGCAGCTTAAAGAGTGGCCGAGCGGGGGTTAAAGAGGATCAGCCCCAGCATTTT. Translated: CASSLKSGRAGVKEDQPQHF.

The chain carries TRBV7-3 and TRBJ1-6; D unresolved. In germline, CDR1 is SGHTA, CDR2 FQGTGA. CDR3 size: 15 residues. Trimming shortened V by 4 bases and J by 9 bases, and 16 bases separated the two germline ends. The DNA for the CDR3 is TGTGCCAGCAGCTCAAATGGTGAAACGGGTTCACCCCTCCACTTT. Encoded protein: CASSSNGETGSPLHF.

The chain combines TRBV2 with TRBJ2-1; a possible D gene is TRBD2 (5 bases). The CDR3 runs to 15 residues. Trimming shortened V by 3 bases and J by 2 bases, and 11 bases separated the two germline ends. Germline CDR1 SNHLY, CDR2 FYNNEI. CDR3 nucleotides: TGTGCCAGCAGTGATCGCGGGCCTGCCTACAATGAGCAGTTCTTC. This encodes CASSDRGPAYNEQFF.

The chain combines TRBV29-1 with TRBJ2-7; 9 nucleotides line up with TRBD1. Unmatched junction bases numbered 8, after V lost 8 bases and J lost 3 bases. Germline V gene lookup returns CDR1 SQVTM and CDR2 ANQGSEA. There are 13 residues in the CDR3. The CDR3 coding sequence is TGCAGCATTCGACAGGGGGGTAACTACGAGCAGTACTTC. This codes for CSIRQGGNYEQYF.

The genes are TRBV9 and TRBJ1-1; tentatively, D is TRBD1 (6 bases). From germline, CDR1 is SGDLS and CDR2 YYNGEE. The CDR3 runs 14 residues. Trimming stripped 4 bases from V and 2 bases from J, with 12 bases between. DNA for the CDR3: TGTGCCAGCAGCTTGACGGACAGCAACACTGAAGCTTTCTTT. Amino acid sequence: CASSLTDSNTEAFF.

V and J are TRBV3-1 (or the pseudogene TRBV3-2) and TRBJ1-2, with unresolved D. Trimming pared 3 bases from V and 8 bases from J, leaving 13 bases between. Germline V gene lookup returns CDR1 LGHDT and CDR2 YNNKEL (reference sequence). This CDR3 contains 13 residues. The CDR3: CASSQSEGGGYTF. The CDR3 nucleotides are TGTGCCAGCAGCCAGTCGGAAGGCGGCGGCTACACCTTC.

The V call is TRBV6-5, the J call TRBJ2-5; 11 nucleotides match TRBD1. V was clipped by 5 bases and J by 4 bases; unmatched bases: 6. The CDR3 is 15 amino acids. CDR1 and CDR2 from the germline V gene are MNHEY and SVGAGI. CDR3 DNA: TGTGCCAGCAGTAGGGACAGGGGGAGGGGAGAGACCCAGTACTTC. It yields the protein CASSRDRGRGETQYF.

The V and J genes are TRBV10-3 and TRBJ1-5; D gene ambiguous. CDR1 and CDR2 from the germline V gene are ENHRY and SYGVKD. The CDR3 spans 15 residues. V was shortened by 3 bases and J by 3 bases, with 12 bases between the two germline ends. CDR3: CAISDGSVDNQPQHF. The CDR3 DNA follows: TGTGCCATCAGTGACGGGTCCGTAGACAATCAGCCCCAGCATTTT.

The gene calls are TRBV29-1 and TRBJ2-1, with 13 bases identical to TRBD2. There are 15 residues in the CDR3. Germline values: CDR1 SQVTM, CDR2 ANQGSEA. The trim removed 5 bases at V and 2 bases at J, leaving 3 bases unmatched. The CDR3 coding sequence is TGCAGCGTTCGGACTAGCGGGAGCCCCTACAATGAGCAGTTCTTC. Amino acids: CSVRTSGSPYNEQFF.

V usage is TRBV2 and J usage is TRBJ1-1; TRBD1 is a possible D gene (6 bases). This CDR3 is built from 15 residues. Germline V gene data show CDR1 as SNHLY and CDR2 as FYNNEI. The germline V and J ends were trimmed by 2 bases and 5 bases, with 15 bases remaining between them. The CDR3 here is CASSESSRGRTEAFF. For the CDR3, the DNA is TGTGCCAGCAGTGAATCCTCCAGGGGTCGGACTGAAGCTTTCTTT.

V gene TRBV10-3 combines with J gene TRBJ2-3; 10 bases are shared with TRBD2. CDR1 is ENHRY, CDR2 SYGVKD, per germline. The CDR3 consists of 16 residues. The J segment lost 0 bases and the V segment lost 10 bases, leaving 10 bases of the junction unmatched. The CDR3 sequence: CATGGLAGASTDTQYF. The CDR3 DNA follows: TGTGCCACCGGAGGTCTAGCGGGAGCTAGCACAGATACGCAGTATTTT.

This clone was detected only a few times. The CDR3 DNA is TGTGCCAGCAGAACAGGGTTAGGTGAAAAACTGTTTTTT. Encoded protein: CASRTGLGEKLFF. The chain has TRBV28 and TRBJ1-4; D is perhaps TRBD1 (6 bases). CDR3 length: 13 amino acids. V dropped 6 bases and J dropped 7 bases, with 12 bases sitting between them. The V gene's germline CDR1 is MDHEN and CDR2 SYDVKM.

This chain uses TRBV12-3 or TRBV12-4 with TRBJ1-1; D is undetermined. The CDR3 covers 13 residues. V dropped 5 bases and J dropped 1 base, with 8 bases sitting between them. CDR3 in DNA: TGTGCCAGCAGTCTCGGGGAGAACACTGAAGCTTTCTTT. Protein: CASSLGENTEAFF.

The chain combines TRBV7-2 with TRBJ1-1; 7 bases align to TRBD1. There are 14 residues in the CDR3. Germline CDR1 SGHTA, CDR2 FQGNSA. V gave up 5 bases and J gave up 6 bases; unmatched junction bases: 9. For the CDR3, the DNA is TGTGCCAGCAGCACCCCAGGGGGGTTCGCTGAAGCTTTCTTT. This gives the protein CASSTPGGFAEAFF.

This clone showed up just once. This sequence joins TRBV4-1 and TRBJ1-5, with a possible D match to TRBD1 (5 bases). The germline CDR1 and CDR2 sequences are MGHRA and YSYEKL. Trimming cost V 0 bases and J 2 bases, with 5 bases left between them. This CDR3 spans 14 amino acids. In DNA form, the CDR3 reads TGCGCCAGCAGCCAAGAACAGGGCAATCAGCCCCAGCATTTT. As protein: CASSQEQGNQPQHF.

This clone was recorded only once. V gene TRBV5-1 combines with J gene TRBJ2-5, with 14 bases fitting TRBD2. The trim removed 2 bases at V and 2 bases at J, leaving 2 bases unmatched. Germline V CDR1 and CDR2: SGHRS, YFSETQ. The CDR3 sequence is 16 residues long. CDR3 loop: CASSFGLAGGQETQYF. The CDR3 coding sequence is TGCGCCAGCAGCTTTGGACTAGCGGGAGGACAAGAGACCCAGTACTTC.

The chain combines TRBV5-1 with TRBJ2-1, with 8 bases aligning to TRBD2. This CDR3 has 15 amino acids. CDR1 is SGHRS and CDR2 is YFSETQ in the germline V gene. V was pared by 3 bases and J by 5 bases, with 7 bases of the junction left unmatched. CDR3 residues: CASSSRGGNNNEQFF. CDR3 nucleotides: TGCGCCAGCAGCTCACGGGGGGGTAACAACAATGAGCAGTTCTTC.

This sequence joins TRBV7-8 and TRBJ1-5, with no clear D. The CDR3 contains 15 residues. Trimming pared 1 base from V and 9 bases from J, leaving 16 bases between. In germline, CDR1 is SGHVS, CDR2 FQNEAQ. The CDR3 DNA is TGTGCCAGCAGCTTAGATCCGGCGGCCGTAAGGCCCCAGCATTTT. Amino acids: CASSLDPAAVRPQHF.

The chain links TRBV10-2 to TRBJ2-7, with 7 bases matching TRBD2. This CDR3 contains 14 residues. Germline-derived CDR1 and CDR2 are WSHSY and SAAADI. Unmatched junction bases numbered 2, after V lost 0 bases and J lost 3 bases. The CDR3 DNA reads as TGCGCCAGCAGTGAGTCCGGCGGGAGCTACGAGCAGTACTTC. It specifies CASSESGGSYEQYF.

This chain connects TRBV7-6 to TRBJ2-7; 9 nucleotides align to TRBD1. J lost 2 bases, V lost 0 bases, and 8 bases had no gene match. CDR1 and CDR2 from the germline V gene are SGHVS and FNYEAQ. The CDR3 extends over 17 amino acids. The DNA for the CDR3 is TGTGCCAGCAGCTTAGCGGGACAGGGCGCGTTCCCCTACGAGCAGTACTTC. It translates to CASSLAGQGAFPYEQYF.

The V call is TRBV2, the J call TRBJ1-2; 7 nucleotides agree with TRBD1. This CDR3 comprises 14 residues. CDR1 and CDR2 (germline): SNHLY, FYNNEI. V shed 7 bases and J 2 bases; nucleotides not matched to a gene: 7. The CDR3 sequence: CASTRQGPNYGYTF. The CDR3 DNA is TGTGCCAGCACGCGACAGGGACCGAACTATGGCTACACCTTC.

This sequence joins TRBV27 and TRBJ2-2, with TRBD1 matching over 7 bases. V shed 4 bases, J shed 5 bases, and the junction held 16 bases outside the gene matches. Germline CDR1 is MNHEY and CDR2 is SMNVEV (reference sequence). This CDR3 is 18 amino acids long. The CDR3: CASSSSISGGRVTGELFF. CDR3 in DNA: TGTGCCAGCAGTTCATCAATCTCAGGGGGAAGGGTGACCGGGGAGCTGTTTTTT.

This chain links TRBV6-5 with TRBJ1-3; 8 bases agree with TRBD1. Germline V gene lookup returns CDR1 MNHEY and CDR2 SVGAGI. CDR3 size: 15 residues. Trimming at V came to 6 bases and at J to 3 bases, leaving 7 bases not matched to a gene. The CDR3 DNA reads as TGTGCCAGCAGGCAATCGACAGGGGATGGAAACACCATATATTTT. This codes for CASRQSTGDGNTIYF.

This chain connects TRBV30 to TRBJ2-3; 10 nucleotides agree with TRBD2. CDR3 length equals 17 residues. Germline loops: CDR1 GTSNPN, CDR2 SVGIG (reference sequence). Losses at the gene ends were 0 bases for V and 1 base for J; bases not matched to a gene: 7. This chain's CDR3 is CAWSVMRAGGRTDTQYF. Here the CDR3 DNA reads TGTGCCTGGAGTGTAATGCGAGCGGGAGGGCGCACAGATACGCAGTATTTT.

In this sample, this clone turned up a few times. V and J are TRBV2 and TRBJ2-7; D perhaps matches TRBD1 (5 bases). Germline V gene data show CDR1 as SNHLY and CDR2 as FYNNEI. CDR3 length: 12 residues. Trimming left V 5 bases short and J 5 bases short, with 10 bases between. The CDR3 region has the DNA TGTGCCAGCAGTCAAATGGGGCACGAGCAGTACTTC. It yields the protein CASSQMGHEQYF.

The chain couples TRBV6-5 to TRBJ2-7; D possibly corresponds to TRBD2 (6 bases). The germline CDR1 and CDR2 sequences are MNHEY and SVGAGI. This CDR3 has 13 amino acids. The V gene lost 9 bases and the J gene lost 0 bases, with 12 bases spanning the gap. CDR3 nucleotides: TGTGCCAGGCTGGGGGGACGCTCCTACGAGCAGTACTTC. Protein: CARLGGRSYEQYF.

V gene TRBV7-7 combines with J gene TRBJ2-2; 7 nucleotides agree with TRBD2. V was pared by 5 bases and J by 4 bases, with 1 base of the junction left unmatched. Germline V gene sequence: CDR1 SSHAT, CDR2 FNYEAQ (reference sequence). The CDR3 is made up of 13 amino acids. The CDR3 DNA follows: TGTGCCAGCAGCCGGACTAGCACCGGGGAGCTGTTTTTT. It is translated as CASSRTSTGELFF.